This TCR beta chain comes out of a study of blood T cell repertoires in COVID-19. Study at large: From the United States, Italy and Spain came samples of acute and convalescent COVID-19.

As handled by the study authors: Estimation of nucleated cell counts was performed using reference gene primer amplification. Profiling relied on immunoSEQ multiplex PCR, and the TCRdb table lists in-frame clones only, not all of them. The DNA was the basis for D and trimming; V, J and clone size are from that table. Of more than 300,000 clones in the sample, approximately 84% were seen once. Categorization into cohorts depended on clinical history that participants reported. Cohort 3 recovery required two negative PCRs, clearance, or symptom resolution. The CDR3 sequence is 18 residues long. CDR1 is SGHAT, CDR2 FQNNGV, per germline. With V trimmed by 1 base and J by 9 bases, 12 bases remained unmatched.

Sequencing input: PBMCs or T cells enriched from blood (not recorded which). The receptor was isolated from a young woman who had recovered from COVID-19. The chain carries TRBV11-2 and TRBJ2-1, with 13 bases identical to TRBD2. The CDR3 reads CASSLGRDRGLAGIEQFF. The CDR3 DNA is TGTGCCAGCAGCTTAGGACGGGACAGGGGACTAGCGGGGATTGAGCAGTTCTTC. Drawing the rest from reference TRBV11-2 and TRBJ2-1, the complete variable domain is EAGVAQSPRYKIIEKRQSVAFWCNPISGHATLYWYQQILGQGPKLLIQFQNNGVVDDSQLPKDRFSAERLKGVDSTLKIQPAKLEDSAVYLCASSLGRDRGLAGIEQFFGPGTRLTVL.